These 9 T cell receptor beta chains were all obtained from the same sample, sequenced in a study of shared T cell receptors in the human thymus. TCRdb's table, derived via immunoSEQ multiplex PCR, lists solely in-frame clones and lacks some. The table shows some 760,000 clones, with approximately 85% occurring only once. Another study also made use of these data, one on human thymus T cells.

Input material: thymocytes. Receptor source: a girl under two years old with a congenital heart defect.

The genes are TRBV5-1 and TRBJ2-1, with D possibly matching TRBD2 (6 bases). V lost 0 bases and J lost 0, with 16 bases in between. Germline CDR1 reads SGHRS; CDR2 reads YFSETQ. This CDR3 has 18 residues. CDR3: CASSLERGGIFSYNEQFF. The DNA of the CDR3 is TGCGCCAGCAGCTTGGAACGTGGGGGGATTTTCTCCTACAATGAGCAGTTCTTC.

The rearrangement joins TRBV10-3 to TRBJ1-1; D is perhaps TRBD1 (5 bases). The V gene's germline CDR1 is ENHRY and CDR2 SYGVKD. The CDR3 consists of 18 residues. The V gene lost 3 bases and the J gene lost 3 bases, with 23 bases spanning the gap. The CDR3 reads CAISENPFDRTLDTEAFF. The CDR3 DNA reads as TGTGCCATCAGTGAAAACCCCTTCGACAGAACCCTTGACACTGAAGCTTTCTTT.

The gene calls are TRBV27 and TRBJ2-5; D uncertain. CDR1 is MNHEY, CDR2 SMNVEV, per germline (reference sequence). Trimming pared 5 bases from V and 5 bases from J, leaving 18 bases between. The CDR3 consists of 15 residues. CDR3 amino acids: CASSPTPRRAETQYF. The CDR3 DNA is TGTGCCAGCAGTCCCACCCCGAGGAGAGCGGAGACCCAGTACTTC.

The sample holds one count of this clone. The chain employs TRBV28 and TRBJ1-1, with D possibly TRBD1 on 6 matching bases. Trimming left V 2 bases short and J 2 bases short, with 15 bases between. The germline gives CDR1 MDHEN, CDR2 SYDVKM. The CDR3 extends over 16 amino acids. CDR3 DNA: TGTGCCAGCAGTTTAGGGACGGACAGAGCCAACACTGAAGCTTTCTTT. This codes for CASSLGTDRANTEAFF.

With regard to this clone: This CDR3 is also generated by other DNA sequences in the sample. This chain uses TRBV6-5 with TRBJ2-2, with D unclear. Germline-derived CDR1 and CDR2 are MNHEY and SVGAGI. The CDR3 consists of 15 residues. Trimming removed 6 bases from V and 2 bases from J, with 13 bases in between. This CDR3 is CASSSSGLNTGELFF. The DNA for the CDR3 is TGTGCCAGCAGCTCGAGTGGGCTCAACACCGGGGAGCTGTTTTTT.

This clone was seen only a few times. CDR3 amino acids: CASSTGTGSNQPQHF. CDR3 nucleotide sequence: TGTGCCAGCAGCACCGGGACAGGATCAAATCAGCCCCAGCATTTT. The chain combines TRBV7-8 with TRBJ1-5; 8 bases agree with TRBD1. CDR3 length: 15 amino acids. CDR1 is SGHVS, CDR2 FQNEAQ, per germline. With 5 bases clipped from V and 4 bases from J, the junction kept 7 bases outside the gene matches.

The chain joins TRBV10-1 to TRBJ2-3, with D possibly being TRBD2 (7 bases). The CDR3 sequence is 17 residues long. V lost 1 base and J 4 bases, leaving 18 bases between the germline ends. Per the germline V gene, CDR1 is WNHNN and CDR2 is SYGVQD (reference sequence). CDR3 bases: TGCGCCAGCAGTGAGTTCGAGGGGGGGTTTGTAGCAGATACGCAGTATTTT. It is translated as CASSEFEGGFVADTQYF.

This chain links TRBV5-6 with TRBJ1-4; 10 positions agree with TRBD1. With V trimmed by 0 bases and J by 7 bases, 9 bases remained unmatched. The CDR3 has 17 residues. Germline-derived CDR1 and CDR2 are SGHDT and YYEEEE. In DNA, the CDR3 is TGTGCCAGCAGCTTGGAGGCGACAGGGGGCGTTCGTGAAAAACTGTTTTTT. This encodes CASSLEATGGVREKLFF.

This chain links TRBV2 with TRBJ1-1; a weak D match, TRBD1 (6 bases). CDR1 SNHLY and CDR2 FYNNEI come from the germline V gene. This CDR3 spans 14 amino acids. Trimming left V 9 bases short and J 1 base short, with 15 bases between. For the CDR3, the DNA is TGTGCCAGTCGGACAGAAGAAACGAACACTGAAGCTTTCTTT. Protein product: CASRTEETNTEAFF. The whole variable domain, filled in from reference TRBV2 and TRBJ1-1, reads EPEVTQTPSHQVTQMGQEVILRCVPISNHLYFYWYRQILGQKVEFLVSFYNNEISEKSEIFDDQFSVERPDGSNFTLKIRSTKLEDSAMYFCASRTEETNTEAFFGQGTRLTVV.